This TCR beta chain derives from a study of PD-1 blockade in classical Hodgkin lymphoma. All patients experienced relapse after autologous stem cell transplantation, and brentuximab vedotin exposure was variable. Classification of best responses gave complete response, partial response or progressive disease. Germline assignment: CDR1 MNHEY and CDR2 SMNVEV (reference sequence). This CDR3 has 14 residues. Trimming stripped 3 bases from V and 2 bases from J, with 10 bases between. Assay used: immunoSEQ multiplex PCR; TCRdb lists only in-frame clones, some missing. The profile shows around 28,000 clones, approximately 87% of them singletons. Overall study results and limits: TCR diversity in CD4+, not CD8+, cells rose significantly by C4D1. In newly diagnosed patients, baseline TCR diversity was reportedly below that of healthy donors. Baseline diversity in complete responders resembled that of newly diagnosed patients.

In the case of this clone: The antigen is undetermined.

The J gene is TRBJ1-2, the V gene TRBV27, with D possibly being TRBD1 (6 bases). This receptor was identified in a human donor with classical Hodgkin lymphoma. The sample here was peripheral blood mononuclear cells (PBMCs), taken before the second cycle of nivolumab. The CDR3: CASSFGGLNYGYTF. Written as DNA, the CDR3 is TGTGCCAGCAGTTTCGGGGGGCTGAACTATGGCTACACCTTC.